Each of the 28 T cell receptor beta chains below was sequenced from the same sample in a study of CD8 T cells in Susac syndrome. An amount of RNA that ranged from roughly 0.5 to 1 ug was reverse transcribed with random hexamers. TCRdb redid the calling of the immunoSEQ multiplex PCR reads with MiXCR, one entry per CDR3 protein. The table shows 150,000 or so distinct CDR3 sequences, with approximately 94% occurring only once. Sequenced sample: CD4+ T cells from PBMCs. All receptors come from a human donor with multiple sclerosis.

The chain recombines TRBV6-1 with TRBJ1-1; D not resolved. This CDR3 has 12 amino acids. V dropped 5 bases and J dropped 5 bases, with 9 bases sitting between them. Germline V gene data show CDR1 as MNHNS and CDR2 as SASEGT. The CDR3 DNA reads as TGTGCCAGCAGTAAGACTGGGACTGAAGCTTTCTTT. It translates to CASSKTGTEAFF.

This chain joins TRBV6-4 and TRBJ2-6; the D is unclear. Between the trimmed V and J ends, which lost 5 bases and 0 bases, there was a span of 8 bases. The CDR3 spans 15 residues. The germline V gene encodes CDR1 MRHNA and CDR2 SNTAGT. DNA for the CDR3: TGTGCCAGCAGTCAGACACCCTCTGGGGCCAACGTCCTGACTTTC. This translates into CASSQTPSGANVLTF.

The chain couples TRBV4-1 to TRBJ2-2; 10 nucleotides align to TRBD2. Germline V lookup: CDR1 MGHRA, CDR2 YSYEKL. With 3 bases clipped from V and 6 bases from J, the junction kept 13 bases outside the gene matches. The CDR3 is 18 residues long. CDR3 sequence (DNA): TGCGCCAGCAGCCACGGAGTGCTTAGCGGGAGGTACGCCGGGGAGCTGTTTTTT. It specifies CASSHGVLSGRYAGELFF.

The rearrangement uses TRBV29-1 and TRBJ1-3; the D is unclear. The ends were cut back, 3 bases at V and 3 bases at J, with 6 bases in the middle. CDR1 is SQVTM and CDR2 is ANQGSEA in the germline V gene. The CDR3 is 12 amino acids. The CDR3 region is CSVESGGNTIYF. CDR3 coding DNA: TGCAGCGTTGAGAGTGGTGGAAACACCATATATTTT.

This clonotype was seen a single time. The DNA of the CDR3 is TGTGCCAGCAGCACAAACGGACAGGGCAGGGCGGACACTGAAGCTTTCTTT. Translation: CASSTNGQGRADTEAFF. The chain links TRBV5-6 to TRBJ1-1; 8 nucleotides agree with TRBD1. The CDR3 extends over 17 amino acids. Germline values: CDR1 SGHDT, CDR2 YYEEEE. With 4 bases clipped from V and 3 bases from J, the junction kept 14 bases outside the gene matches.

This sequence joins TRBV28 and TRBJ1-4, with no clear D. This CDR3 is built from 17 residues. With 3 bases removed from V and 0 bases from J, the gap between germline ends came to 14 bases. Germline V lookup: CDR1 MDHEN, CDR2 SYDVKM. The CDR3 nucleotides read TGTGCCAGCAGTTTGGTTAAACGGAGAGCAACTAATGAAAAACTGTTTTTT. Encoded protein: CASSLVKRRATNEKLFF.

The rearrangement uses TRBV7-9 and TRBJ1-2; D is possibly TRBD1 (6 bases). Germline V gives CDR1 SEHNR, CDR2 FQNEAQ (reference sequence). V lost 3 bases to trimming and J lost 7 bases, with 9 bases between them. The CDR3 length is 12 residues. The CDR3 spells CASSLAGVGYTF. The CDR3 DNA sequence: TGTGCCAGCAGCTTGGCAGGGGTTGGCTACACCTTC.

This chain uses TRBV9 with TRBJ2-6; D unclear. Germline values: CDR1 SGDLS, CDR2 YYNGEE. The CDR3 loop spans 15 amino acids. V shed 4 bases and J shed 0 bases, with 8 bases lying between them. CDR3 amino acids: CASSTEGSGANVLTF. The CDR3 nucleotides read TGTGCCAGCAGCACAGAAGGCTCTGGGGCCAACGTCCTGACTTTC. Full variable domain (missing parts from reference TRBV9 and TRBJ2-6): DSGVTQTPKHLITATGQRVTLRCSPRSGDLSVYWYQQSLDQGLQFLIQYYNGEERAKGNILERFSAQQFPDLHSELNLSSLELGDSALYFCASSTEGSGANVLTFGAGSRLTVL.

The genes are TRBV20-1 and TRBJ2-5; D call uncertain. The CDR3 has 14 residues. V was pared by 1 base and J by 1 base, with 10 bases between. CDR1 is DFQATT, CDR2 SNEGSKA, per germline (reference sequence). The CDR3 spells CSARARRTQETQYF. CDR3 bases: TGCAGTGCTAGAGCGAGGAGAACCCAAGAGACCCAGTACTTC.

The rearrangement links TRBV4-2 to TRBJ2-2; 7 nucleotides agree with TRBD2. The CDR3 runs 17 residues. From germline, CDR1 is LGHNA and CDR2 YNFKEQ. J lost 6 bases, V lost 3 bases, and 13 bases had no gene match. The CDR3 here is CASSHLLGRETPGELFF. Here the CDR3 DNA reads TGTGCCAGCAGCCATCTTCTAGGGAGGGAGACTCCCGGGGAGCTGTTTTTT.

The V and J genes are TRBV29-1 and TRBJ1-1; D not resolved. V was shortened by 7 bases and J by 3 bases, with 15 bases between the two germline ends. The germline V gene has CDR1 SQVTM and CDR2 ANQGSEA. The CDR3 is made up of 13 amino acids. The CDR3: CSAGAGTDTEAFF. For the CDR3, the DNA is TGCAGCGCTGGAGCAGGTACGGACACTGAAGCTTTCTTT.

V usage is TRBV6-2 or TRBV6-3 and J usage is TRBJ1-1, with a possible D match to TRBD1 (6 bases). Germline loops: CDR1 MNHEY, CDR2 SVGEGT. This CDR3 comprises 13 residues. The V gene lost 6 bases and the J gene lost 5 bases, with 13 bases spanning the gap. In nucleotides, the CDR3 is TGTGCCAGCAGCCAGACAGGTCAAACTGAAGCTTTCTTT. This encodes CASSQTGQTEAFF.

The gene calls are TRBV6-5 and TRBJ2-2, with D tentatively TRBD2 (8 bases). Germline V gene sequence: CDR1 MNHEY, CDR2 SVGAGI. V shed 6 bases and J shed 9 bases, with 17 bases lying between them. The CDR3 runs to 14 residues. The CDR3 reads CASRTGTSFRELFF. As DNA, the CDR3 is TGTGCCAGCAGGACAGGGACTAGTTTCAGGGAGCTGTTTTTT.

This chain uses TRBV3-1 with TRBJ2-6; D not certain. V was cut by 0 bases and J by 4 bases, with 7 bases left in between. Germline V lookup: CDR1 LGHDT, CDR2 YNNKEL (reference sequence). The CDR3 has 15 residues. The CDR3 spells CASSQDREGANVLTF. DNA of the CDR3: TGTGCCAGCAGCCAAGATCGCGAGGGGGCCAACGTCCTGACTTTC.

The J gene is TRBJ1-5, the V gene TRBV6-6; no clear D. V lost 5 bases, J lost 2 bases, and 13 bases lay in between. The germline V gene has CDR1 MNHNY and CDR2 SVGAGI (reference sequence). The CDR3 covers 15 residues. The CDR3 sequence: CASSSSSSGNQPQHF. CDR3 DNA: TGTGCCAGCAGTAGCAGCTCCAGCGGCAATCAGCCCCAGCATTTT.

This clonotype has just a few counts. The chain has TRBV19 and TRBJ1-5, with D possibly TRBD1 on 5 matching bases. The CDR3 loop spans 13 amino acids. Germline lookup yields CDR1 LNHDA and CDR2 SQIVND (reference sequence). The germline V and J ends were trimmed by 3 bases and 7 bases, with 10 bases remaining between them. In nucleotides, the CDR3 is TGTGCCAGTAGTATTGGGGGACGGCAGCCCCAGCATTTT. Amino acids: CASSIGGRQPQHF.

CDR3: CASSLDLLAGQYF. The CDR3 nucleotides are TGTGCCAGCAGCTTGGACCTACTAGCGGGTCAGTACTTC. This sequence joins TRBV5-4 and TRBJ2-4; 9 positions match TRBD2. V shed 0 bases, J shed 12 bases, and the junction held 4 bases outside the gene matches. Germline V gene sequence: CDR1 SGHNT, CDR2 YYREEE (reference sequence). The CDR3 spans 13 residues.

The count of this clonotype is one. V usage is TRBV30 and J usage is TRBJ1-1; 9 bases line up with TRBD1. V dropped 6 bases and J dropped 4; count of bases not matched to a gene: 6. Germline CDR1 reads GTSNPN; CDR2 reads SVGIG (reference sequence). The CDR3 extends over 13 amino acids. The CDR3 DNA reads as TGTGCCTGCCAGTACAGGGGGCTCACTGAAGCTTTCTTT. This translates into CACQYRGLTEAFF.

The chain has TRBV30 and TRBJ2-6; no clear D. Germline loops: CDR1 GTSNPN, CDR2 SVGIG (reference sequence). V was cut by 5 bases and J by 2 bases, with 4 bases left in between. The CDR3 totals 12 residues. The CDR3 nucleotides are TGTGCCTGGGGAGCTGGGGCCAACGTCCTGACTTTC. Translation gives CAWGAGANVLTF.

V usage is TRBV11-2 and J usage is TRBJ2-2; perhaps TRBD2 as D (5 bases). From germline, CDR1 is SGHAT and CDR2 FQNNGV. The V gene lost 3 bases and the J gene lost 5 bases, with 16 bases spanning the gap. The CDR3 has 16 residues. Here the CDR3 reads CASSFISRGKTGELFF. Written as DNA, the CDR3 is TGTGCCAGCAGCTTCATCTCGCGAGGGAAAACCGGGGAGCTGTTTTTT.

V is TRBV24-1 and J is TRBJ2-5; no firm D call. The CDR3 extends over 16 amino acids. The germline gives CDR1 KGHDR, CDR2 SFDVKD. The V and J ends lost 4 bases and 0 bases respectively, with 14 bases between them. DNA for the CDR3: TGTGCCACCAGTGACCCTAACCAAGCGTACCAAGAGACCCAGTACTTC. Protein: CATSDPNQAYQETQYF.

The chain carries TRBV7-2 and TRBJ2-1, with D perhaps assigned TRBD1 or TRBD2 (6 bases each). Germline V gene data show CDR1 as SGHTA and CDR2 as FQGNSA. The CDR3 length is 14 residues. V was clipped by 4 bases and J by 5 bases, with 12 bases between them. The CDR3 DNA reads TGTGCCAGCAGCTCCAGGGGAGGAAACAATGAGCAGTTCTTC. Encoded protein: CASSSRGGNNEQFF.

The chain combines TRBV7-9 with TRBJ1-4, with TRBD1 identical over 7 bases. After removal of 6 bases from V and 6 bases from J, the junction contained 10 bases not matched to a gene. CDR1 and CDR2 (germline): SEHNR, FQNEAQ (reference sequence). This CDR3 spans 15 amino acids. CDR3 sequence: CASSDAGTADEKLFF. In DNA form, the CDR3 reads TGTGCCAGCAGTGATGCCGGGACAGCAGATGAAAAACTGTTTTTT.

The chain joins TRBV20-1 to TRBJ2-1; 8 positions agree with TRBD2. CDR3 size: 14 residues. The V gene's germline CDR1 is DFQATT and CDR2 SNEGSKA (reference sequence). Losses at the gene ends were 3 bases for V and 5 bases for J; bases not matched to a gene: 6. The CDR3 nucleotides are TGCAGTGCTAGGGGACTAGGAAGGGACAATGAGCAGTTCTTC. Amino acids: CSARGLGRDNEQFF.

The chain carries TRBV5-4 and TRBJ1-4; 12 nucleotides match TRBD1. The CDR3 runs 15 residues. The trim removed 4 bases at V and 8 bases at J, leaving 6 bases unmatched. Germline V lookup: CDR1 SGHNT, CDR2 YYREEE (reference sequence). CDR3 bases: TGTGCCAGCAGCAATACCGGGACAGGGGGCGAAAAACTGTTTTTT. This encodes CASSNTGTGGEKLFF.

V is TRBV18 and J is TRBJ1-1, with D possibly being TRBD1 (5 bases). Between the trimmed V and J ends, which lost 0 bases and 7 bases, there was a span of 6 bases. Germline assignment: CDR1 KGHSH and CDR2 LQKENI. This CDR3 is 12 amino acids long. In nucleotides, the CDR3 is TGTGCCAGCTCACCACCGGGGGGTGAAGCTTTCTTT. Residues: CASSPPGGEAFF. The full variable domain, with the rest looked up from reference TRBV18 and TRBJ1-1, is NAGVMQNPRHLVRRRGQEARLRCSPMKGHSHVYWYRQLPEEGLKFMVYLQKENIIDESGMPKERFSAEFPKEGPSILRIQQVVRGDSAAYFCASSPPGGEAFFGQGTRLTVV.

The genes are TRBV5-4 and TRBJ2-1, with unresolved D. CDR3 length equals 15 residues. V was shortened by 2 bases and J by 0 bases, with 9 bases between the two germline ends. CDR1 and CDR2 from the germline V gene are SGHNT and YYREEE (reference sequence). In DNA, the CDR3 is TGTGCCAGCAGCTTCTACGAGGACTCCTACAATGAGCAGTTCTTC. It specifies CASSFYEDSYNEQFF.

The rearrangement links TRBV20-1 to TRBJ2-1, with D possibly TRBD1 on 6 matching bases. Near its end, the DNA agrees better with TRBJ2-7, so the J call may be wrong. Per the germline V gene, CDR1 is DFQATT and CDR2 is SNEGSKA (reference sequence). The CDR3 sequence is 13 residues long. The CDR3 region is CSWGPGPVGEQYF. The DNA of the CDR3 is TGCAGTTGGGGGCCGGGACCGGTGGGTGAGCAGTACTTC.